Reported below is one T cell receptor beta chain. Its antigen is unidentified. The unexposed donors gave CD4+ T cells in 2011-2018, prior to COVID-19. The cells were cultured for approximately ten days before CD4+ T cells were isolated. The data belong to a study of CD4 T cells in relation to SARS-CoV-2 and coronaviruses. Study overall: ViraFEST: approximately eleven-day antigen culture of PBMCs, then TCR beta CDR3 sequencing.

The study, taken as a whole, reports: Crossreactivity was assessed only for spike protein, not other viral proteins. Monoreactive clones expanded significantly more to SARS-CoV-2 than crossreactive clones did. Each donor contributed either pre-pandemic or post-infection samples, not both.

Only in-frame clones appear in the TCRdb table, and some are missing; sequencing was by immunoSEQ multiplex PCR. The table lists some 21,000 clones, around 76% of them singletons. This CDR3 contains 14 residues. After removal of 3 bases from V and 1 base from J, the junction contained 1 base not matched to a gene. The germline V gene has CDR1 MNHEY and CDR2 SMNVEV (reference sequence). Sequencing used CD4+ T cells from PBMCs, cultured in vitro. This chain links TRBV27 with TRBJ2-3; 7 bases map to TRBD2. This TCR was sampled from a human donor in good health. CDR3 in amino acids: CASSFTSGTDTQYF. The CDR3 coding sequence is TGTGCCAGCAGTTTTACTAGCGGCACAGATACGCAGTATTTT.